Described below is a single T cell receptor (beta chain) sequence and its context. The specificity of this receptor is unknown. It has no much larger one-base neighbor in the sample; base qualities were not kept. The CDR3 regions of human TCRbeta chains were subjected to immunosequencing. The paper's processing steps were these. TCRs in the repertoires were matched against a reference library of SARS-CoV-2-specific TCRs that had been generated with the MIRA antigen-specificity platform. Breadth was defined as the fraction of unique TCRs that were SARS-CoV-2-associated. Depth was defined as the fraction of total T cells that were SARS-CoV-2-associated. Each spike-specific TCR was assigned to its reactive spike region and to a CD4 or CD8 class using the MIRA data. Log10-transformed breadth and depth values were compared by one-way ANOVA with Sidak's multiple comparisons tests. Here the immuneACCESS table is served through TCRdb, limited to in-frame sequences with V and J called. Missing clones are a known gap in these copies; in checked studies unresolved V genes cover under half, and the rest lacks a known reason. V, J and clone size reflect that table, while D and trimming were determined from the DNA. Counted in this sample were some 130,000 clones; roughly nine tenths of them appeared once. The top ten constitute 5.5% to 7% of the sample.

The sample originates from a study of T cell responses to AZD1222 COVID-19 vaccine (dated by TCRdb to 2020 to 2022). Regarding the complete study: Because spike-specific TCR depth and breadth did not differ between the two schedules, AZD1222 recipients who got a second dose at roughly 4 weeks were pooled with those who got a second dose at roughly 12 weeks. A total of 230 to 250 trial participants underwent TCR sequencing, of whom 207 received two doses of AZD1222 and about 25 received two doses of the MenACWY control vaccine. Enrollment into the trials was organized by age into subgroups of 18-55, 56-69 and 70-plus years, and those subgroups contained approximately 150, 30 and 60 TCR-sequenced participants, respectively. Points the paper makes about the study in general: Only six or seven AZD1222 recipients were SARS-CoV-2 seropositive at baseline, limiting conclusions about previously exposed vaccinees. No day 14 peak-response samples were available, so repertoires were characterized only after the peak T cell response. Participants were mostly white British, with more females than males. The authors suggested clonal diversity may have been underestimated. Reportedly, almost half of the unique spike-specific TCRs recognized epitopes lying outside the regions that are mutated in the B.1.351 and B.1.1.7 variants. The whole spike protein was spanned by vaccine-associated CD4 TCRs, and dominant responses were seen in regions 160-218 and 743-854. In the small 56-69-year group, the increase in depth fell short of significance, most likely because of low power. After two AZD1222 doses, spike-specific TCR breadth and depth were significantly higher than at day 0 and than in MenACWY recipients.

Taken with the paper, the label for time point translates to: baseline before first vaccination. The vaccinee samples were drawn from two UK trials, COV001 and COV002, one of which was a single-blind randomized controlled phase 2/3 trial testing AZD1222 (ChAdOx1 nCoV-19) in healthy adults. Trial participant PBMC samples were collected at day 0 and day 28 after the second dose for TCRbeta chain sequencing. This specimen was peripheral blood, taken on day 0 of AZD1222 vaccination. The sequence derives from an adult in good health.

CDR3 protein: CASSEANRGIYEQYF. The base sequence is TGTGCCAGCAGTGAAGCAAACAGGGGGATCTACGAGCAGTACTTC. The chain is made from TRBV6-1 and TRBJ2-7; a stretch of 8 junction bases matches TRBD1. The germline V gene sets CDR1 to MNHNS and CDR2 to SASEGT. The CDR3 covers 15 residues, taking in both the cysteine and the phenylalanine. The kept DNA is CDR3 alone, 45 bases in frame from the first base. V loses 0 bases at its end and J loses 3 bases; junction bases beyond the gene matches: 4.